The 21 T cell receptor beta chains below were found in one sample sequenced in a study of molecular identifiers for immune sequencing clone quantification. TCRdb independently ran MiXCR on the PCR reads; one entry per CDR3 protein. Altogether 460,000 or so distinct CDR3 sequences are present, roughly 26% being singletons, with the ten largest covering 0.7% to 0.9%. The sample consisted of naive CD8+ T cells from blood, with Jurkat cell RNA spiked in. The subset here: FACS-sorted CD8+CD4-CCR7+CD45RA+ naive T cells. These receptor sequences come from a human donor in good health. Some libraries in this study had Jurkat cell RNA spiked in.

This clonotype appeared many times. The CDR3 DNA reads as TGTGCCAGTAGTATGGGTGGGGCCGGGGAGCTGTTTTTT. Protein sequence: CASSMGGAGELFF. The chain has TRBV19 and TRBJ2-2; D gene uncertain. This CDR3 is 13 amino acids long. V gave up 3 bases and J gave up 6 bases, with 8 bases separating them. Germline CDR1 and CDR2: LNHDA and SQIVND (reference sequence). Drawing the rest from reference TRBV19 and TRBJ2-2, the complete variable domain is DGGITQSPKYLFRKEGQNVTLSCEQNLNHDAMYWYRQDPGQGLRLIYYSQIVNDFQKGDIAEGYSVSREKKESFPLTVTSAQKNPTAFYLCASSMGGAGELFFGEGSRLTVL.

In regard to this clonotype: This likely comes from a read error, as the CDR3 has no conserved phenylalanine or tryptophan at its end. V and J are TRBV12-3 or TRBV12-4 and TRBJ1-1; D remains unclear. Trimming pared 6 bases from V and 4 bases from J, leaving 15 bases between. This CDR3 region has 14 residues. CDR3 DNA sequence: TGTGCCAGCAGACCAGCGGTGGCGGGCACTGAAGCTTTCATT. Protein sequence: CASRPAVAGTEAFI.

This clonotype has ten or more counts. The chain is built from TRBV30 and TRBJ2-5; 11 bases line up with TRBD2. V gave up 2 bases and J gave up 4 bases; unmatched junction bases: 6. In germline, CDR1 is GTSNPN, CDR2 SVGIG (reference sequence). The CDR3 contains 15 residues. Here the CDR3 DNA reads TGTGCCTGGAGTATTAGCGGGGGGGCTGCAGAGACCCAGTACTTC. Translation gives CAWSISGGAAETQYF.

This clonotype was detected many times. This sequence joins TRBV13 and TRBJ2-7, with TRBD1 matching 7 bases. CDR1 is PRHDT and CDR2 is FYEKMQ in the germline V gene (reference sequence). V lost 1 base and J lost 5; bases outside the gene matches: 2. The CDR3 is 13 residues long. The CDR3 DNA reads TGTGCCAGCAGCTTAGAGGGGACAGACGAGCAGTACTTC. Encoded protein: CASSLEGTDEQYF.

On this clonotype itself: Given a much more abundant clone one base away, this may be a read error. The genes are TRBV7-2 and TRBJ1-1; D gene uncertain. Per the germline V gene, CDR1 is SGHTA and CDR2 is FQGNSA. This CDR3 has 13 amino acids. Here the CDR3 DNA reads TGTGCCAGCGGCTTAGGCGGGTTGGCGGAAGCTTTCTTT. Its translation: CASGLGGLAEAFF. The whole variable domain, remainder taken from reference TRBV7-2 and TRBJ1-1, is GAGVSQSPSNKVTEKGKDVELRCDPISGHTALYWYRQSLGQGLEFLIYFQGNSAPDKSGLPSDRFSAERTGGSVSTLTIQRTQQEDSAVYLCASGLGGLAEAFFGQGTRLTVV.

With respect to this clonotype: Since a much larger clone is just one base distant, this may be a read error. The final CDR3 position lacks the conserved phenylalanine or tryptophan, pointing to a likely read error. The chain joins TRBV20-1 to TRBJ2-3, with 9 bases identical to TRBD2. The CDR3 contains 17 residues. Per the germline V gene, CDR1 is DFQATT and CDR2 is SNEGSKA (reference sequence). V gave up 1 base and J gave up 4 bases; unmatched junction bases: 12. The CDR3 loop reads CSARGFFSGSLADTQYL. CDR3 in DNA: TGCAGTGCTAGAGGATTTTTTAGCGGGAGCTTGGCAGATACGCAGTATTTA.

The V gene is TRBV2, the J gene TRBJ2-3; 14 bases align to TRBD2. Trimming at V came to 6 bases and at J to 2 bases, leaving 7 bases not matched to a gene. Germline loops: CDR1 SNHLY, CDR2 FYNNEI. The CDR3 is 17 residues long. The CDR3 DNA reads TGTGCCAGCAGAGGGGGGACTAGCGGGAGTCTCACAGATACGCAGTATTTT. Translating it yields CASRGGTSGSLTDTQYF.

This clonotype has ten or more counts. The chain joins TRBV14 to TRBJ2-5, with TRBD1 identical over 8 bases. CDR3 size: 16 residues. V trimming: 4 bases; J trimming: 2 bases; junction bases outside the gene matches: 9. The germline V gene has CDR1 SGHDN and CDR2 FVKESK. The CDR3: CASSRIDRGEQETQYF. The DNA for the CDR3 is TGTGCCAGCAGCCGCATAGACAGGGGCGAACAAGAGACCCAGTACTTC.

V gene TRBV4-3 combines with J gene TRBJ2-7, with TRBD2 matching over 8 bases. Germline V gene data show CDR1 as LGHNA and CDR2 as YSLEER. The CDR3 is 14 residues long. Unmatched junction bases numbered 5, after V lost 3 bases and J lost 4 bases. The CDR3 nucleotides are TGCGCCAGCAGCCAGACTAGCGCTACTTACGAGCAGTACTTC. As protein: CASSQTSATYEQYF.

Concerning this clonotype itself: A much larger clone sits a single nucleotide away, making a read error possible. The rearrangement links TRBV11-2 to TRBJ2-7; no definite D call. The CDR3 is 13 amino acids. CDR1 SGHAT and CDR2 FQNNGV come from the germline V gene. The CDR3 is CASSPDPTYEQHF. As DNA, the CDR3 is TGTGCCAGCAGCCCCGACCCCACCTACGAGCAGCACTTC.

This clonotype was counted many times. The chain recombines TRBV5-4 with TRBJ2-7, with D maybe TRBD1 (5 bases). V lost 7 bases and J lost 3, with 14 bases in between. CDR3 size: 13 residues. CDR1 SGHNT and CDR2 YYREEE come from the germline V gene (reference sequence). DNA of the CDR3: TGTGCCAGCGGACATAAAGGTGTCTACGAGCAGTACTTC. Translation gives CASGHKGVYEQYF.

In this sample, this clonotype turned up a few times. This chain uses TRBV30 with TRBJ2-3; D uncertain. V was cut by 2 bases and J by 4 bases, with 10 bases left in between. The CDR3 consists of 13 residues. The germline V gene encodes CDR1 GTSNPN and CDR2 SVGIG (reference sequence). For the CDR3, the DNA is TGTGCCTGGAGTATGGACGCGGCAGATACGCAGTATTTT. Amino acid sequence: CAWSMDAADTQYF.

The V gene is TRBV4-2, the J gene TRBJ2-1; no definite D call. CDR1 is LGHNA and CDR2 is YNFKEQ in the germline V gene. The V end lost 4 bases, the J end lost 6 bases, and 13 bases lay between the germline ends. There are 14 residues in the CDR3. The CDR3 protein is CASSPGRNSNEQFF. Here the CDR3 DNA reads TGTGCCAGCAGCCCCGGACGTAATTCCAATGAGCAGTTCTTC.

This clonotype appeared a single time. The chain links TRBV7-6 to TRBJ2-5; D not resolved. The V gene lost 1 base and the J gene lost 5 bases, with 14 bases spanning the gap. Germline V CDR1 and CDR2: SGHVS, FNYEAQ. The CDR3 length is 15 residues. The CDR3 loop is CASSLDPPTRETQYF. The CDR3 region has the DNA TGTGCCAGCAGCTTAGACCCCCCAACCAGGGAGACCCAGTACTTC.

In regard to this clonotype: The junction and the germline gene differ at one end; a read error may be behind it. V usage is TRBV6-1 and J usage is TRBJ2-3; TRBD1 aligns across 10 bases. Germline-derived CDR1 and CDR2 are MNHNS and SASEGT. CDR3 length: 14 amino acids. The CDR3 sequence: CANSEGTGVDTQYF. CDR3 nucleotides: TGTGCCAACAGTGAAGGGACAGGGGTAGATACGCAGTATTTT.

The V and J genes are TRBV27 and TRBJ2-3, with 10 nucleotides matching TRBD2. The CDR3 has 16 amino acids. Germline V CDR1 and CDR2: MNHEY, SMNVEV (reference sequence). J gave up 8 bases and V 8 bases, and 16 bases lay outside the gene matches. CDR3 bases: TGTGCCAGCCGCTTATTAGCGGGGGGCCCCCCAGCTACGCAGTATTTT. Amino acids: CASRLLAGGPPATQYF.

The CDR3 region has the DNA TGTGCCAGCAGTATGACAGGACCTAGCAATCAGCCCCAGCATTTT. This gives the protein CASSMTGPSNQPQHF. The gene calls are TRBV12-3 or TRBV12-4 and TRBJ1-5; a possible D gene is TRBD1 (6 bases). Trimming left V 5 bases short and J 0 bases short, with 11 bases between. The CDR3 sequence is 15 residues long.

This clonotype has ten or more counts. The chain uses TRBV12-3 or TRBV12-4 and TRBJ2-3; D gene unclear. V gave up 6 bases and J gave up 4 bases, with 20 bases separating them. The length of the CDR3 is 16 residues. The CDR3 bases are TGTGCCAGCAGCCTGAATGAGGTGTCTTTTTCAGATACGCAGTATTTT. Protein product: CASSLNEVSFSDTQYF.

This clonotype was found a few times. The rearrangement links TRBV27 to TRBJ2-7, with TRBD1 identical over 8 bases. The CDR3 extends over 18 amino acids. The V gene's germline CDR1 is MNHEY and CDR2 SMNVEV (reference sequence). J was trimmed by 2 bases and V by 2 bases; bases with no gene match: 14. The CDR3 here is CASSLVVGSTGDPYEQYF. The CDR3 DNA is TGTGCCAGCAGTTTAGTAGTTGGTTCGACAGGGGACCCCTACGAGCAGTACTTC.

The V call is TRBV27, the J call TRBJ2-3; 7 bases are shared with TRBD1. The CDR3 length is 16 residues. Looked up from germline, CDR1 is MNHEY and CDR2 is SMNVEV (reference sequence). V gave up 2 bases and J gave up 3 bases; unmatched junction bases: 8. The CDR3 spells CASSLGARQGTDTQYF. The CDR3 coding sequence is TGTGCCAGCAGTTTAGGGGCGAGACAGGGTACAGATACGCAGTATTTT.

This clonotype was picked up many times. The chain uses TRBV4-3 and TRBJ2-7; possibly TRBD2 for D (6 bases). V was trimmed by 0 bases and J by 1 base, leaving 16 bases between them. This CDR3 has 17 amino acids. Germline assignment: CDR1 LGHNA and CDR2 YSLEER. For the CDR3, the DNA is TGCGCCAGCAGCCAAGATTGGTCGGGTAGCGGATCCTACGAGCAGTACTTC. This encodes CASSQDWSGSGSYEQYF.